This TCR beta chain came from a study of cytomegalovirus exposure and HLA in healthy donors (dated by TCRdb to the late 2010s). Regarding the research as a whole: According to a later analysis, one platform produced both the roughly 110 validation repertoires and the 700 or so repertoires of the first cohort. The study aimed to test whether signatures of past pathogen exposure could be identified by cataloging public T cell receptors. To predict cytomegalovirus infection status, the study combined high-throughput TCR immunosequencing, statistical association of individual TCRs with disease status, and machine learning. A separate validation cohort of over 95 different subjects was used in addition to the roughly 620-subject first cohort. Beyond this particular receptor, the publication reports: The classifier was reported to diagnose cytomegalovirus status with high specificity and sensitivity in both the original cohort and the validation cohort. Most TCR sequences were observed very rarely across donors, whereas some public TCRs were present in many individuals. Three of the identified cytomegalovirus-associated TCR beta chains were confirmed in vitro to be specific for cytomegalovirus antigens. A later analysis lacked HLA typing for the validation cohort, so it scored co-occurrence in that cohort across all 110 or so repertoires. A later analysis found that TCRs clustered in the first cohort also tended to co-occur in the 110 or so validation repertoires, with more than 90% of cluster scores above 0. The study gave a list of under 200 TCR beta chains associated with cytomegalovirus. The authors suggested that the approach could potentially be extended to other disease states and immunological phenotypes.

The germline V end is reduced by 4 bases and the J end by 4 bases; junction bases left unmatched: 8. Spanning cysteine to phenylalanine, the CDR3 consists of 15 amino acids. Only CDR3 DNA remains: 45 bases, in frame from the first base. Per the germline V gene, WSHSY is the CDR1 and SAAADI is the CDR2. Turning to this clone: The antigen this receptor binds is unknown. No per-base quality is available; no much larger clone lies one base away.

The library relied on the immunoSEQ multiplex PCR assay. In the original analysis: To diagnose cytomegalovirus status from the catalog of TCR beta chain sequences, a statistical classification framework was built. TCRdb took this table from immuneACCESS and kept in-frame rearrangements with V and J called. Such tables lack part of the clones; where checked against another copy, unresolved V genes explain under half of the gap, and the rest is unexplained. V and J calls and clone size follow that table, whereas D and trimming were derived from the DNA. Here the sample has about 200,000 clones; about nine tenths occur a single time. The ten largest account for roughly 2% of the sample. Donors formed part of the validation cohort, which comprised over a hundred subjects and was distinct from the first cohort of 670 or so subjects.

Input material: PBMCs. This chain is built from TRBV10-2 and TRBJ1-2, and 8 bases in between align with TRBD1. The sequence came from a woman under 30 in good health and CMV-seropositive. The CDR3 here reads CASSGRQGSVYGYTF. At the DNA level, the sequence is TGCGCCAGCAGTGGGAGACAGGGGAGTGTCTATGGCTACACCTTC.